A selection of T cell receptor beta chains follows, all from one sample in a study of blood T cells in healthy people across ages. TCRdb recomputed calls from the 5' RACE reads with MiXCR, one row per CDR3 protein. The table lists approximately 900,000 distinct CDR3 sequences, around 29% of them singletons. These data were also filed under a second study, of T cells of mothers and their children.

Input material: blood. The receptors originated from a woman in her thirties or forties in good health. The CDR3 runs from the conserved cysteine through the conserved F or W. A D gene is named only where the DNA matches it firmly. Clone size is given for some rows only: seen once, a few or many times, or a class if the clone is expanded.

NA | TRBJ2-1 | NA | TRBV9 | CASSGERFNEQFF | TGTGCCAGCAGCGGTGAACGGTTCAATGAGCAGTTCTTC
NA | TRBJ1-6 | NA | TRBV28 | CASSRTVTGNSPLHF | TGTGCCAGCAGTCGAACAGTCACAGGGAATTCACCCCTCCACTTT
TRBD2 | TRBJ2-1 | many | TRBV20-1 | CSARATSGAEQFF | TGCAGTGCTAGAGCGACTAGCGGGGCTGAGCAGTTCTTC
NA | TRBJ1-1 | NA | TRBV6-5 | CASSYDTRMNTEAFF | TGTGCCAGCAGTTACGACACCAGGATGAACACTGAAGCTTTCTTT
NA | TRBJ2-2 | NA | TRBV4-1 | CASSQAFGGDTGELFF | TGCGCCAGCAGCCAAGCGTTTGGGGGAGACACCGGGGAGCTGTTTTTT
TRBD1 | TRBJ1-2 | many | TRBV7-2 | CASSVGGFTGEHGYTF | TGTGCCAGCAGCGTGGGAGGGTTCACAGGGGAACATGGCTACACCTTC
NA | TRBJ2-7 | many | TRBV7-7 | CASSLAASSTYEQYF | TGTGCTAGCAGCTTAGCGGCCAGTTCCACCTACGAGCAGTACTTC
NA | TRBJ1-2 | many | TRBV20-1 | CSASGRGRGGYTF | TGCAGTGCTAGCGGGCGGGGCAGGGGTGGCTACACCTTC
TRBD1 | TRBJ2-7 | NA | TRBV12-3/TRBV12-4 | CASSNNLPGQGNEQYF | TGTGCCAGCAGCAACAATCTACCGGGACAGGGAAACGAGCAGTACTTC
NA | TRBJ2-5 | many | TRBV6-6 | CASSYSPAGQETQYF | TGTGCCAGCAGTTACTCCCCGGCAGGGCAAGAGACCCAGTACTTC
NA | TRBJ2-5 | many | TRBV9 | CASSVKVGETQYF | TGTGCCAGCAGCGTAAAGGTCGGGGAGACCCAGTACTTC
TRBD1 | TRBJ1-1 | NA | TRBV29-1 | CSVVRGDTEAFF | TGCAGCGTTGTCAGGGGGGACACTGAAGCTTTCTTT
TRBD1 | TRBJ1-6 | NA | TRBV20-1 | CSARDRELPPLHF | TGCAGTGCCAGGGACAGGGAACTTCCACCCCTCCACTTT
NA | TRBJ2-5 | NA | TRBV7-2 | CASSQRGLETQYF | TGTGCCAGCAGCCAAAGAGGACTGGAGACCCAGTACTTC
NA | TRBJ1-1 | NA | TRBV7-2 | CASSEQRGGNTEAFF | TGTGCCAGCAGCGAACAAAGAGGGGGGAACACTGAAGCTTTCTTT
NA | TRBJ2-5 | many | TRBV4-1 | CASSQGLGETQYF | TGCGCCAGCAGCCAAGGTCTGGGAGAGACCCAGTACTTC
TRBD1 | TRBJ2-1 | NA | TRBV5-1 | CASSGTETYNVQFF | TGCGCCAGCAGCGGGACAGAGACCTACAATGTGCAGTTCTTC
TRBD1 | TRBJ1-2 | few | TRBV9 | CASSSVQGAGYGYTF | TGTGCCAGCAGCTCTGTCCAGGGGGCGGGGTATGGCTACACCTTC
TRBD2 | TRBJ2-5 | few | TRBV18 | CASSPLMLAEETQYF | TGTGCCAGCTCACCACTGATGCTAGCGGAAGAGACCCAGTACTTC
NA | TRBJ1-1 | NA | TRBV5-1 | CASSASGTPAGGAAFF | TGCGCCAGCAGCGCCTCGGGGACACCGGCCGGGGGGGCAGCTTTCTTT
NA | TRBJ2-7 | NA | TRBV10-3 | CAISEPTSGTRTYEQYF | TGTGCCATCAGTGAGCCGACGTCCGGGACCAGAACCTACGAGCAGTACTTC
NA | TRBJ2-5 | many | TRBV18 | CASSRNSQETQYF | TGTGCCAGCTCACGCAACAGCCAAGAGACCCAGTACTTC
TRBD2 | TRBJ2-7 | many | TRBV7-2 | CASSLERGFPSSYEQYF | TGTGCCAGCAGCTTGGAGCGGGGTTTCCCCAGCTCCTACGAGCAGTACTTC
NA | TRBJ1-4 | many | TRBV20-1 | CSARNSSTNEKLFF | TGCAGTGCTAGAAACAGCTCAACTAATGAAAAACTGTTTTTT
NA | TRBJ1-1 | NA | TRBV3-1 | CASSWKGYPTEAFF | TGTGCCAGCAGCTGGAAAGGGTATCCCACTGAAGCTTTCTTT
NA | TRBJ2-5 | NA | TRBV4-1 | CASSQEWGRETQYF | TGCGCCAGCAGCCAAGAATGGGGAAGGGAGACCCAGTACTTC
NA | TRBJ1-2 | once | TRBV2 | CASSKRVDYGYTF | TGTGCCAGCAGCAAACGGGTGGACTATGGCTACACCTTC
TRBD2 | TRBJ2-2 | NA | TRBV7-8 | CASSLVGSSGGTTGELFF | TGTGCCAGCAGCTTAGTGGGCTCTAGCGGGGGAACAACCGGGGAGCTGTTTTTT
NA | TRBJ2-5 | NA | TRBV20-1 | CSARDPLQWETQYF | TGCAGTGCTAGAGATCCGCTACAGTGGGAGACCCAGTACTTC
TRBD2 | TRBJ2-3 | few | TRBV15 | CATSRGRVGGGAADTQYF | TGTGCCACCAGCAGAGGGAGGGTCGGCGGGGGGGCCGCGGATACGCAGTATTTT
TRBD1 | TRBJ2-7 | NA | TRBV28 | CAATRDRVSHEQYF | TGTGCCGCTACCCGGGACAGGGTTAGCCACGAGCAGTACTTC
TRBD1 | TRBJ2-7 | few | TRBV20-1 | CSATQGAEQYF | TGCAGTGCTACCCAGGGGGCCGAGCAGTACTTC
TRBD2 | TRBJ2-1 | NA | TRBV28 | CASSLGAGGPGEQFF | TGTGCCAGCAGTTTAGGAGCGGGGGGGCCGGGTGAGCAGTTCTTC
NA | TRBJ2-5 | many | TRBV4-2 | CASSQDGTLFQETQYF | TGTGCCAGCAGCCAAGATGGGACACTCTTCCAAGAGACCCAGTACTTC
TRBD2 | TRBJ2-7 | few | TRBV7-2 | CASRSGLAASYEQYF | TGTGCCAGCAGATCCGGACTAGCGGCGAGCTACGAGCAGTACTTC
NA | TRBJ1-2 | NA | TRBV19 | CASSIDGTHTF | TGTGCCAGTAGTATAGATGGCACTCACACCTTC
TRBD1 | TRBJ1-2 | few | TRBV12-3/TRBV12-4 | CASSFPGQSCYGYTF | TGTGCCAGCAGTTTTCCGGGACAGTCGTGCTATGGCTACACCTTC
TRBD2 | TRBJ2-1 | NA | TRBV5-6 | CASSFASGASYNEQFF | TGTGCCAGCAGCTTCGCCAGCGGGGCCTCCTACAATGAGCAGTTCTTC
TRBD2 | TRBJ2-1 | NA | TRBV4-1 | CASSQDSSGAFNEQFF | TGCGCCAGCAGCCAAGATTCTAGCGGGGCCTTCAATGAGCAGTTCTTC
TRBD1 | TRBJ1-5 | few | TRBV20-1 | CSAGWGTGFNQPQHF | TGCAGTGCGGGGTGGGGGACAGGATTTAATCAGCCCCAGCATTTT
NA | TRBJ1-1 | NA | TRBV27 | CASSPGGLRAFF | TGTGCCAGCTCGCCTGGGGGCTTGAGAGCTTTCTTT
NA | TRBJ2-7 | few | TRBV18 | CASSPLAGMNEQYF | TGTGCCAGCTCACCACTTGCAGGGATGAACGAGCAGTACTTC
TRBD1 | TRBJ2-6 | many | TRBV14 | CASSQLLGTGDISGANVLTF | TGTGCCAGCAGCCAACTCCTAGGGACAGGAGACATTTCTGGGGCCAACGTCCTGACTTTC